This T cell receptor (beta chain) appears in the sequencing data of a study of cytomegalovirus exposure and HLA in healthy donors. Points from the study as a whole: Later analysis suggested most CMV-associated TCR beta chains were HLA-restricted.

The CDR3 covers 19 residues. Details on this clone: Its antigen remains unknown.

The PCR contained 60 Vbeta and 13 Jbeta primers. Sequencing used immunoSEQ multiplex PCR; TCRdb keeps in-frame clones, though not all of them. The sample includes roughly 180,000 clones, about four fifths of them seen just once. The specimen sequenced was PBMCs. This TCR came from a man aged 40-50 years in good health and CMV-seronegative. The chain uses TRBV21-1 and TRBJ2-6; the table assigns TRBD1, which was not confirmed against the DNA. TRBV21-1 is assigned pseudogene status. The CDR3 sequence is CASNLSSQVSWRGANVLTF. In DNA form, the CDR3 reads TGTGCCAGCAATCTATCCTCACAGGTATCATGGCGAGGGGCCAACGTCCTGACTTTC.